This T cell receptor beta chain was recovered during a study of chemoradiotherapy in HPV16-positive cancers. In the study overall: Functional T-cell assays on a couple of HPV16-positive patients' cells defined candidate HPV-specific clones and common TCR motifs.

Clones were sequenced by immunoSEQ multiplex PCR, and TCRdb holds only the in-frame ones, with some missing. Of some 5,000 clones detected, approximately 90% appear once; the ten largest clones hold about 8.7%. Study results and limitations: Only two HPV16-positive patients supplied the functional HPV-specificity definition. Candidate HPV-specific clones and E7-related TCR motifs grew in tumor during treatment. HPV-responsive T-cell expansion during chemoradiotherapy was linked to improved recurrence-free survival in HPV16-positive patients.

Of note for this clone: Its antigen is not identified.

Per germline, CDR1 SGHVS and CDR2 FQNEAQ. This CDR3 has 11 residues. The ends were cut back, 5 bases at V and 7 bases at J, with 6 bases in the middle. The sequencing used tumor tissue, collected from a patient who underwent chemoradiotherapy. The chain combines TRBV7-8 with TRBJ2-1; D not certain. This clonotype originated in a human donor with HPV-associated anogenital cancer. CDR3 residues: CASSGWNEQFF. CDR3 bases: TGTGCCAGCAGCGGGTGGAATGAGCAGTTCTTC.